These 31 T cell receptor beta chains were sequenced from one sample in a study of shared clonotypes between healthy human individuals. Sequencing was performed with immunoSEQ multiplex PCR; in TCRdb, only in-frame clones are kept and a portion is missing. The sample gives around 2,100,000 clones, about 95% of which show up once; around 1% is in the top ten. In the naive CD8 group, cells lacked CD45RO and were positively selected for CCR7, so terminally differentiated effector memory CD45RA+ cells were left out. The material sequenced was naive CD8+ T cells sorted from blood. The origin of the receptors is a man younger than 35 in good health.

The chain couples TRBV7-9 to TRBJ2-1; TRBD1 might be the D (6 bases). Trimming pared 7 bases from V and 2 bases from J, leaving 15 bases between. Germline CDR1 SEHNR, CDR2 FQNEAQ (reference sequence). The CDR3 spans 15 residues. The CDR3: CASTQGQFPYNEQFF. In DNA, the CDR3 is TGTGCCAGCACCCAGGGACAATTTCCCTACAATGAGCAGTTCTTC.

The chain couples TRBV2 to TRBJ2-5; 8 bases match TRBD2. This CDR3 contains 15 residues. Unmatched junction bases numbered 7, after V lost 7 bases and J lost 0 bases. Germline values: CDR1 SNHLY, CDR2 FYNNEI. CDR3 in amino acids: CASKAGAGYQETQYF. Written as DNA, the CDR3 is TGTGCCAGCAAAGCGGGGGCCGGGTACCAAGAGACCCAGTACTTC.

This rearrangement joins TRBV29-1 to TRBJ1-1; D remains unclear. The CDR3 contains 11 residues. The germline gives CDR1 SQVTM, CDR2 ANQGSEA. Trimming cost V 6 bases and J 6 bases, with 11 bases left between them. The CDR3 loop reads CSVGNSAEAFF. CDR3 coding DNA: TGCAGCGTGGGAAACAGCGCTGAAGCTTTCTTT.

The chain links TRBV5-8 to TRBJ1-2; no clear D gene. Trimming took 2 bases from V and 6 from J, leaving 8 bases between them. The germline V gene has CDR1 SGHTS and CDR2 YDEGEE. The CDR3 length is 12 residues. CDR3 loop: CASSLILDGYTF. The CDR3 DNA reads TGTGCCAGCAGCTTAATCCTAGATGGCTACACCTTC.

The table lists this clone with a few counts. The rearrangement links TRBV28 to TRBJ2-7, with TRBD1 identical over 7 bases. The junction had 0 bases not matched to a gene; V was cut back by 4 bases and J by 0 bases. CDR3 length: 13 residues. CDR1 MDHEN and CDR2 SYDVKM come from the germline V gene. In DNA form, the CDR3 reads TGTGCCAGCAGTTGGGACAGCTCCTACGAGCAGTACTTC. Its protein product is CASSWDSSYEQYF.

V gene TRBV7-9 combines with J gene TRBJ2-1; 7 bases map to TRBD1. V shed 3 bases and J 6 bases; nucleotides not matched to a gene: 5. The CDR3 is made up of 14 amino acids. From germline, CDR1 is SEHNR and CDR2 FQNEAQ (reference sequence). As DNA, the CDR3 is TGTGCCAGCAGCTTCAGTTCAGGGGGCAATGAGCAGTTCTTC. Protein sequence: CASSFSSGGNEQFF.

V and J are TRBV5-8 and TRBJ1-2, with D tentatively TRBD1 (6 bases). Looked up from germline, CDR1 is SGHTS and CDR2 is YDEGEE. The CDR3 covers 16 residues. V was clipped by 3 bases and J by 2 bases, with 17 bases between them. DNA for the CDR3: TGTGCCAGCAGCTCCTCTACAGGGAAGGGGAACTATGGCTACACCTTC. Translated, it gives CASSSSTGKGNYGYTF.

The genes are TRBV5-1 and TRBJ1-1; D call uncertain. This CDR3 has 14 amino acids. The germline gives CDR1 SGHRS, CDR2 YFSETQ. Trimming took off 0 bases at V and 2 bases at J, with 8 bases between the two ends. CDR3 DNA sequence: TGCGCCAGCAGCTTGGCCCCGGAAAACACTGAAGCTTTCTTT. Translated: CASSLAPENTEAFF.

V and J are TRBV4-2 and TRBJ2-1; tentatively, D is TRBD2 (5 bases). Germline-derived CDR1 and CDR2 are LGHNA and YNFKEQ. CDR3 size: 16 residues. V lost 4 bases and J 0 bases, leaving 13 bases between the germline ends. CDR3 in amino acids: CASSPSGLPSYNEQFF. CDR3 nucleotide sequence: TGTGCCAGCAGCCCCTCAGGACTCCCCTCCTACAATGAGCAGTTCTTC.

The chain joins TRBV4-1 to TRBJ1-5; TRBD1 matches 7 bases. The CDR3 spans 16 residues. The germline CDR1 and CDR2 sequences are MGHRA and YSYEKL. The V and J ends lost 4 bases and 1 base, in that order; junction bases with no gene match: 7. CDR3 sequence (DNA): TGCGCCAGCAGCCTACAGGAGGGACAGAGCAATCAGCCCCAGCATTTT. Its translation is CASSLQEGQSNQPQHF.

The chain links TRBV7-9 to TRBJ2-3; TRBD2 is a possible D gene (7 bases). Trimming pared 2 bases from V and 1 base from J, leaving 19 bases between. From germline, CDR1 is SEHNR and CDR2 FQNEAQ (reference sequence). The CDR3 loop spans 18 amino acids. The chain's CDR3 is CASSLNGWSGGGTDTQYF. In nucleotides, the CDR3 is TGTGCCAGCAGCTTAAACGGATGGTCGGGGGGCGGCACAGATACGCAGTATTTT.

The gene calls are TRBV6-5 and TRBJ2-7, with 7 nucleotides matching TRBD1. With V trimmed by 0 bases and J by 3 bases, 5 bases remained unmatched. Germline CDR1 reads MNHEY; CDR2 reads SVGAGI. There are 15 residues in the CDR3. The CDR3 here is CASSYSATGHYEQYF. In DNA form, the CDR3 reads TGTGCCAGCAGTTACTCAGCGACAGGGCACTACGAGCAGTACTTC.

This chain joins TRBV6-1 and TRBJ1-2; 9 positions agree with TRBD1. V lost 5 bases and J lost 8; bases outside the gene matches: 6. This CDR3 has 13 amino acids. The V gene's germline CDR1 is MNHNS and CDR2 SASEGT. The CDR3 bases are TGTGCCAGCAGTCTGGACAGGGGTGACGGCTACACCTTC. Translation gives CASSLDRGDGYTF.

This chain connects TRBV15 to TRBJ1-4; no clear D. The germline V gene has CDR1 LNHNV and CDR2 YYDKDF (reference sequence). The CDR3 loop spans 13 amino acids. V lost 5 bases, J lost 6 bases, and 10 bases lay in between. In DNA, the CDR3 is TGTGCCACCAGCTTTTTCCGGGATGAAAAACTGTTTTTT. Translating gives CATSFFRDEKLFF.

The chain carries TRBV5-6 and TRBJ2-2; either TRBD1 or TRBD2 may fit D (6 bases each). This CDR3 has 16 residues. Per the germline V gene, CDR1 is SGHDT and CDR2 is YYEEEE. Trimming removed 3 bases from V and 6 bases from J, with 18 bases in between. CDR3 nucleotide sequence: TGTGCCAGCAGCTGGGGGGCAGTTTCTTTTGCCGGGGAGCTGTTTTTT. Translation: CASSWGAVSFAGELFF.

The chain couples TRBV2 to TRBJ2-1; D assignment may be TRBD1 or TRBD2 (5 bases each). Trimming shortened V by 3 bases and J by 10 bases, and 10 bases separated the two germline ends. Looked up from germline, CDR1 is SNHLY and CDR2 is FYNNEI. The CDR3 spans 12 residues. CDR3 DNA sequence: TGTGCCAGCAGTGAGATTGGGGACGAGCAGTTCTTC. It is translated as CASSEIGDEQFF.

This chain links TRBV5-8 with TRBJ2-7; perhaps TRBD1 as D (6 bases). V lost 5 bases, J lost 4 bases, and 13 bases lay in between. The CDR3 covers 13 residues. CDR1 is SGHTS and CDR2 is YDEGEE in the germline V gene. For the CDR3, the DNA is TGTGCCAGCAGTTATGGACAGATGTACGAGCAGTACTTC. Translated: CASSYGQMYEQYF.

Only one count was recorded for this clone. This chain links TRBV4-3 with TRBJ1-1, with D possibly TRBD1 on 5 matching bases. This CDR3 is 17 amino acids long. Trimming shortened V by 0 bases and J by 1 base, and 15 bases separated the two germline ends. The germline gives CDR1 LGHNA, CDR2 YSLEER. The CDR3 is CASSQDGPGGENTEAFF. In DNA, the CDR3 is TGCGCCAGCAGCCAAGATGGGCCTGGGGGGGAGAACACTGAAGCTTTCTTT.

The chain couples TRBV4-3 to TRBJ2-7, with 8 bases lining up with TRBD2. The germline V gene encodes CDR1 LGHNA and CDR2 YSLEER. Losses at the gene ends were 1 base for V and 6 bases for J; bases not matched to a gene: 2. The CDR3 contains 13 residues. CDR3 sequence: CASSQVAGREQYF. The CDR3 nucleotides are TGCGCCAGCAGCCAAGTAGCGGGACGCGAGCAGTACTTC.

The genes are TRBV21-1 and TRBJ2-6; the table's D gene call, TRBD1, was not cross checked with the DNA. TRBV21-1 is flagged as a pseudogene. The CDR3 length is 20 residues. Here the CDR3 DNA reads TGTGCCAGCAGCCAAAAGTTGGCAGGGGGTAGATACTCTGGGGCCAACGTCCTGACTTTC. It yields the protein CASSQKLAGGRYSGANVLTF.

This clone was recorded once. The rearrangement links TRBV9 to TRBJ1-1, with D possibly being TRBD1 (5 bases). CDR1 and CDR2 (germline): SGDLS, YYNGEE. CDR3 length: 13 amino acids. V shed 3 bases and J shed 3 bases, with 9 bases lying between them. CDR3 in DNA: TGTGCCAGCAGCGCAGGGTCCCACACTGAAGCTTTCTTT. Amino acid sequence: CASSAGSHTEAFF.

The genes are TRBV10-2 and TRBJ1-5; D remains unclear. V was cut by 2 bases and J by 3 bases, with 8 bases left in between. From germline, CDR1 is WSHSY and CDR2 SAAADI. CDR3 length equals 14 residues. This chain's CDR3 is CASSEGQINQPQHF. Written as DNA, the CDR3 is TGCGCCAGCAGTGAGGGGCAGATCAATCAGCCCCAGCATTTT.

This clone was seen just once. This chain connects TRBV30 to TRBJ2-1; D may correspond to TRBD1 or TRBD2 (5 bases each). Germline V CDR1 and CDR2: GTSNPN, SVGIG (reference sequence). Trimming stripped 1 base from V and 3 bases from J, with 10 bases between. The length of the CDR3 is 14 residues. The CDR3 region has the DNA TGTGCCTGGAGTGGGGACCAACTCTACAATGAGCAGTTCTTC. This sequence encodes CAWSGDQLYNEQFF.

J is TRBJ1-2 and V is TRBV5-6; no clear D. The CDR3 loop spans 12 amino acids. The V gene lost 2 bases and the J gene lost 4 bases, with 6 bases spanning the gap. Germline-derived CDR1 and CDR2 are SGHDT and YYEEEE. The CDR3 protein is CASSFQTYGYTF. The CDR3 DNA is TGTGCCAGCAGCTTCCAGACCTATGGCTACACCTTC.

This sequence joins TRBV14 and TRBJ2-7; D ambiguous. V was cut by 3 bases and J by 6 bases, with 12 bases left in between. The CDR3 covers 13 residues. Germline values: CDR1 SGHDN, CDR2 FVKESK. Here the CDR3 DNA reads TGTGCCAGCAGCCAGCTAGGTTTGCCCGAGCAGTACTTC. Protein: CASSQLGLPEQYF.

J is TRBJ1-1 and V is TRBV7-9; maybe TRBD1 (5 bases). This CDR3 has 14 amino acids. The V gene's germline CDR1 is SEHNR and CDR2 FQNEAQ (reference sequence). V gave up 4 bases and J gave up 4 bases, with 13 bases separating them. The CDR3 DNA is TGTGCCAGCAGCTGGGAGGGGAGAGGCACTGAAGCTTTCTTT. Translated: CASSWEGRGTEAFF.

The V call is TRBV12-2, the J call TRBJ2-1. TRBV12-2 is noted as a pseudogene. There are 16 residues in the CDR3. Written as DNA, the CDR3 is TGTGCAAGTCGCTTACCGAGGGACGGACCCTACAATGAGCAGTTCTTC. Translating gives CASRLPRDGPYNEQFF.

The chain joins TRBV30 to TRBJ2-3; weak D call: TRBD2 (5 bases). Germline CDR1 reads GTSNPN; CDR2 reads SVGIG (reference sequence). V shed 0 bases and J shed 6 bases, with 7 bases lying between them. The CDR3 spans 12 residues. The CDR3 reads CAWSVPGDTQYF. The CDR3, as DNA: TGTGCCTGGAGTGTACCGGGGGATACGCAGTATTTT.

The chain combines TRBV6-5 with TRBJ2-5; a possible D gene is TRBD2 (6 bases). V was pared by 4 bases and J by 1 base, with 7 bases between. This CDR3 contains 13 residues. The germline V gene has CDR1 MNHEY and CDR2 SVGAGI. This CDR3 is CASSFGGQETQYF. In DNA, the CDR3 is TGTGCCAGCAGTTTCGGGGGCCAAGAGACCCAGTACTTC.

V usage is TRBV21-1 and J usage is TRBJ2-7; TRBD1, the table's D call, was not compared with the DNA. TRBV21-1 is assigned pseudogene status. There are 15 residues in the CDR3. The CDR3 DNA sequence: TGTGCCAGCAGCAAAGTCTTTCCCAGGTACTACGAGCAGTACTTC. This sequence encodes CASSKVFPRYYEQYF.

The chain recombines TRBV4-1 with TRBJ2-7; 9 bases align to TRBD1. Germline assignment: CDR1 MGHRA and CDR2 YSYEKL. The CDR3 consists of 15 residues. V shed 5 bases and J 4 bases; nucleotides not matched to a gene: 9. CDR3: CASSFRQGEVYEQYF. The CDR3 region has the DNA TGCGCCAGCAGCTTCCGACAGGGGGAGGTTTACGAGCAGTACTTC.